The 7 T cell receptor beta chains below were found in one sample sequenced in a study of T cell responses to AZD1222 COVID-19 vaccine. Profiled with immunoSEQ multiplex PCR; TCRdb holds only in-frame clones, not every one. The sample has around 67,000 clones, about 80% seen once; the top ten hold under 8.5%. Sample: peripheral blood, taken 28 days after the second AZD1222 dose. These receptor sequences come from an adult who received the AZD1222 COVID-19 vaccine.

The rearrangement joins TRBV5-1 to TRBJ1-2; maybe TRBD1 (5 bases). Germline V lookup: CDR1 SGHRS, CDR2 YFSETQ. The CDR3 has 15 residues. Between the trimmed V and J ends, which lost 0 bases and 6 bases, there was a span of 15 bases. CDR3 in DNA: TGCGCCAGCAGCTTGGGCGGGGCCCCTATCCATGGCTACACCTTC. Protein product: CASSLGGAPIHGYTF. The whole variable domain, remainder taken from reference TRBV5-1 and TRBJ1-2, is KAGVTQTPRYLIKTRGQQVTLSCSPISGHRSVSWYQQTPGQGLQFLFEYFSETQRNKGNFPGRFSGRQFSNSRSEMNVSTLELGDSALYLCASSLGGAPIHGYTFGSGTRLTVV.

This rearrangement joins TRBV28 to TRBJ1-2; 9 bases line up with TRBD1. J lost 3 bases, V lost 6 bases, and 8 bases had no gene match. Germline CDR1 is MDHEN and CDR2 is SYDVKM. The CDR3 extends over 15 amino acids. CDR3 sequence: CASSRPDRGYYGYTF. The DNA of the CDR3 is TGTGCCAGCAGCCGTCCTGACAGGGGGTACTATGGCTACACCTTC.

This sequence joins TRBV15 and TRBJ2-6; 8 bases map to TRBD2. This CDR3 has 15 amino acids. Germline CDR1 reads LNHNV; CDR2 reads YYDKDF (reference sequence). V gave up 5 bases and J gave up 0 bases; unmatched junction bases: 0. CDR3 sequence: CATSRGGSGANVLTF. Here the CDR3 DNA reads TGTGCCACCAGCCGGGGGGGCTCTGGGGCCAACGTCCTGACTTTC.

The V call is TRBV6-1, the J call TRBJ1-1; the D gene is possibly TRBD1 (6 bases). This CDR3 has 15 residues. CDR1 and CDR2 (germline): MNHNS, SASEGT. The germline V and J ends were trimmed by 2 bases and 3 bases, with 13 bases remaining between them. The CDR3 bases are TGTGCCAGCAGTGAAACGGGACACCATTACACTGAAGCTTTCTTT. This encodes CASSETGHHYTEAFF.

This rearrangement joins TRBV2 to TRBJ2-5, with TRBD2 as a possible D gene (6 bases). Trimming took off 9 bases at V and 9 bases at J, with 17 bases between the two ends. Germline CDR1 reads SNHLY; CDR2 reads FYNNEI. The CDR3 consists of 12 residues. CDR3 coding DNA: TGTGCCAGTAATTTAGGCACGGGGGCCCAGTACTTC. As protein: CASNLGTGAQYF. The full variable domain, in which reference TRBV2 and TRBJ2-5 provide the parts outside the CDR3, is EPEVTQTPSHQVTQMGQEVILRCVPISNHLYFYWYRQILGQKVEFLVSFYNNEISEKSEIFDDQFSVERPDGSNFTLKIRSTKLEDSAMYFCASNLGTGAQYFGPGTRLLVL.

The chain employs TRBV7-2 and TRBJ1-2; a possible D gene is TRBD1 (5 bases). Germline V gene data show CDR1 as SGHTA and CDR2 as FQGNSA. The CDR3 length is 14 residues. V was trimmed by 5 bases and J by 4 bases, leaving 14 bases between them. CDR3 loop: CASSLARGSYGYTF. In DNA, the CDR3 is TGTGCCAGCAGCCTGGCCCGGGGCAGCTATGGCTACACCTTC.

V is TRBV5-4 and J is TRBJ2-2; TRBD1 agrees at 10 bases. This CDR3 is 15 amino acids long. J gave up 5 bases and V 4 bases, and 5 bases lay outside the gene matches. Germline V gene data show CDR1 as SGHNT and CDR2 as YYREEE (reference sequence). The CDR3 is CASSEGQGQTGELFF. Written as DNA, the CDR3 is TGTGCCAGCAGCGAGGGACAGGGGCAAACCGGGGAGCTGTTTTTT.